What follows is one TCR beta chain and its context. Its antigen is as yet unknown. One end of the junction fails to match germline, which may point to a read error. CD25-based Treg depletion was applied to purified naive CD4+ T cells. General observations from the study: The larger cohort examined one V-J beta rearrangement, not whole repertoires. Tumor Treg TCRs overlapped most with tumor naive CD4+ cells.

After constant-region reverse-primer amplification, full-length variable regions underwent semi-nested PCR with Nested Universal Primer A. TCRdb fed the 5' RACE reads into MiXCR, producing one record per CDR3 protein. The repertoire includes 10,000 to 15,000 distinct CDR3 sequences, 23% of them detected once, and approximately 3% sits in the top ten. This CDR3 comprises 13 residues. This sequence was found in a female donor with breast cancer. The chain couples TRBV12-3 or TRBV12-4 to TRBJ2-5; D not resolved. Sequenced: naive CD4+ T cells sorted from blood. Subset specified: naive CD4+ T cells, CD4+CD45RA+CD25-. The CDR3 spells CVSSPHTIETQYF. The CDR3 coding sequence is TGTGTCAGCAGTCCACATACGATCGAGACCCAGTACTTC.